Following are 10 T cell receptor beta chains from one sample sequenced in a study of control samples from healthy donors and cancer patients. Measured with immunoSEQ multiplex PCR; TCRdb has only the in-frame clones, and not every one. The data show tens of thousands of clones, with 70% to 90% seen just once and 7.2% held by the top ten. Material: blood. All receptors come from a middle-aged man in good health.

This chain uses TRBV29-1 with TRBJ2-7, with 8 bases lining up with TRBD1. The junction had 7 bases not matched to a gene; V was cut back by 0 bases and J by 0 bases. There are 16 residues in the CDR3. The germline CDR1 and CDR2 sequences are SQVTM and ANQGSEA. CDR3 region: CSVEEVGQESSYEQYF. The CDR3 DNA reads TGCAGCGTTGAAGAGGTGGGACAGGAGAGCTCCTACGAGCAGTACTTC.

The chain is built from TRBV7-2 and TRBJ2-3; D possibly corresponds to TRBD1 (5 bases). CDR1 and CDR2 (germline): SGHTA, FQGNSA. V was trimmed by 3 bases and J by 1 base, leaving 8 bases between them. The CDR3 consists of 14 residues. CDR3 in amino acids: CASSFGAGTDTQYF. CDR3 nucleotides: TGTGCCAGCAGCTTTGGGGCCGGCACAGATACGCAGTATTTT.

The V call is TRBV19, the J call TRBJ1-5, with D possibly being TRBD1 (6 bases). From germline, CDR1 is LNHDA and CDR2 SQIVND (reference sequence). V lost 5 bases and J lost 3, with 8 bases in between. The CDR3 runs to 13 residues. The CDR3 DNA sequence: TGTGCCAGTAGTGGGGACAACAATCAGCCCCAGCATTTT. This codes for CASSGDNNQPQHF.

The chain is built from TRBV2 and TRBJ2-1; TRBD1 agrees at 7 bases. Trimming took 7 bases from V and 7 from J; bases not matched to a gene: 4. Germline V gene lookup returns CDR1 SNHLY and CDR2 FYNNEI. The CDR3 totals 12 residues. In nucleotides, the CDR3 is TGTGCCAGCACTGGACAGGCGAATGAGCAGTTCTTC. It encodes CASTGQANEQFF.

The chain carries TRBV4-2 and TRBJ2-3; 9 nucleotides align to TRBD2. The J segment lost 4 bases and the V segment lost 0 bases, leaving 14 bases of the junction unmatched. Germline assignment: CDR1 LGHNA and CDR2 YNFKEQ. The CDR3 contains 19 residues. The CDR3 here is CASSQDWRRGGSTADTQYF. The DNA for the CDR3 is TGTGCCAGCAGCCAAGATTGGCGGCGGGGGGGCTCTACAGCAGATACGCAGTATTTT.

V gene TRBV5-4 combines with J gene TRBJ1-6, with a weak D call TRBD1 (6 bases). Germline CDR1 SGHNT, CDR2 YYREEE (reference sequence). V was shortened by 2 bases and J by 8 bases, with 11 bases between the two germline ends. This CDR3 spans 14 amino acids. The CDR3 region has the DNA TGTGCCAGCAGCTTTTGGGACACTCATTCACCCCTCCACTTT. Its translation is CASSFWDTHSPLHF.

V and J are TRBV5-4 and TRBJ2-5, with 9 positions matching TRBD2. The V segment lost 4 bases and the J segment 5 bases; nucleotides outside the gene matches: 6. Germline V gene lookup returns CDR1 SGHNT and CDR2 YYREEE (reference sequence). The CDR3 is 14 residues long. The CDR3 DNA sequence: TGTGCCAGCAGCGCGGGGGGGAGTCAGGAGACCCAGTACTTC. Translation: CASSAGGSQETQYF.

V usage is TRBV7-9 and J usage is TRBJ1-6, with TRBD1 as a possible D gene (5 bases). Germline-derived CDR1 and CDR2 are SEHNR and FQNEAQ (reference sequence). V was cut by 3 bases and J by 7 bases, with 13 bases left in between. The CDR3 contains 15 residues. The CDR3 spells CASSFAWQGNSPLHF. The CDR3 bases are TGTGCCAGCAGCTTCGCCTGGCAGGGAAATTCACCCCTCCACTTT.

The chain couples TRBV9 to TRBJ2-3; D may be TRBD2 (6 bases). The CDR3 has 16 amino acids. Trimming shortened V by 4 bases and J by 4 bases, and 19 bases separated the two germline ends. The germline CDR1 and CDR2 sequences are SGDLS and YYNGEE. The CDR3 region is CASSPIGGIKPDTQYF. As DNA, the CDR3 is TGTGCCAGCAGCCCTATTGGGGGGATTAAGCCAGATACGCAGTATTTT.

This chain connects TRBV7-6 to TRBJ2-1; 16 bases are shared with TRBD2. There are 21 residues in the CDR3. After removal of 1 base from V and 0 bases from J, the junction contained 9 bases not matched to a gene. In germline, CDR1 is SGHVS, CDR2 FNYEAQ. DNA of the CDR3: TGTGCCAGCAGCTTAGGGGCCGGGACTAGCGGGGGGGCCGGCTCCTACAATGAGCAGTTCTTC. This encodes CASSLGAGTSGGAGSYNEQFF.